The sample holds many counts of the clone carrying this TCR beta chain. Its antigen is still unknown. Hyperthyroidism, newly diagnosed and lasting under 2 months, affected patients aged 18 to 65. Clinical symptoms, serum thyroxine, TRAb, thyroid ultrasound and orbital computed tomography established diagnosis. Amplified TCR beta CDR3 regions came from RNA transcripts. First-round RT-PCR of the TCR CDR3 relied on the HTBI primer set. In TCRdb, the multiplex PCR reads were re-called with MiXCR into one record per CDR3 protein. The sample yields some 180,000 distinct CDR3 sequences, 17% seen once. This sample was included in a study of T cells in Graves' hyperthyroidism and ophthalmopathy. Points from the study as a whole: Blood samples included most of the expanded thyroid clonotypes exceeding 0.001.

Trimming removed 3 bases from V and 1 base from J, with 11 bases in between. Germline CDR1 SGHRS, CDR2 YFSETQ. The CDR3 covers 15 residues. V is TRBV5-1 and J is TRBJ2-1, with a tentative D call TRBD2 (6 bases). The receptor was isolated from a woman between 45 and 65 years old with Graves' hyperthyroidism. The specimen was blood. The CDR3 nucleotides are TGCGCCAGCAGCTCCGCGGGGACGTCCTACAATGAGCAGTTCTTC. Translated: CASSSAGTSYNEQFF.